The TCR beta chain described here comes from a study of cytotoxic CD8 clonotypes in ibrutinib-treated CLL. Across the whole study: After a median of about 70 months, 14 patients stayed remitted and some twelve progressed; responses had been partial in some 25 and complete in 2.

Repertoires were generated with immunoSEQ multiplex PCR, while TCRdb's copy carries only in-frame clones and drops some. The table lists approximately 210,000 clones, about two thirds of them singletons, with 10% to 15% in the top ten. Germline assignment: CDR1 MNHEY and CDR2 SMNVEV (reference sequence). The CDR3 runs to 15 residues. Deletions cut 5 bases from V and 1 base from J, with 9 bases between. The starting material was PBMCs, obtained after 24 months of ibrutinib treatment. The chain is built from TRBV27 and TRBJ2-6, with a weak D call TRBD2 (6 bases). This receptor was taken from a human donor with chronic lymphocytic leukemia. The CDR3 region is CASSLGRSGANVLTF. DNA for the CDR3: TGTGCCAGCAGTCTGGGGAGGTCTGGGGCCAACGTCCTGACTTTC.